These 10 T cell receptor beta chains originate from one sample sequenced in a study of shared clonotypes between healthy human individuals (dated by TCRdb to about 2020). Library preparation employed the immunoSEQ multiplex PCR assay. In TCRdb, the immuneACCESS table is reduced to in-frame sequences with V and J assigned. These tables do not hold every clone; where another copy was compared, an unresolved V gene accounts for under half, and the others remain unexplained. The sample contains roughly 1.5 million clones, 95% to 99% of them found a single time. The ten largest clones capture about 0.4% of the sample. Sequencing input: naive CD4+ T cells sorted from blood. The cell subset or site label on this specimen signifies: CD45RA+ positively selected. Receptors originate from a man aged 25 to 45 in good health.

The genes are TRBV5-5 and TRBJ2-5; D is unclear. The CDR3 consists of 15 residues. CDR1 is SGHKS and CDR2 is YYEKEE in the germline V gene (reference sequence). Trimming left V 0 bases short and J 5 bases short, with 14 bases between. CDR3 amino acids: CASSLAGIRRETQYF. CDR3 DNA: TGTGCCAGCAGCTTGGCAGGAATCAGGCGGGAGACCCAGTACTTC.

The V call is TRBV6-6, the J call TRBJ2-3, with D perhaps matching TRBD1 (6 bases). The CDR3 length is 15 residues. Trimming removed 3 bases at V and 1 base at J, with 11 bases between. Looked up from germline, CDR1 is MNHNY and CDR2 is SVGAGI (reference sequence). The CDR3 coding sequence is TGTGCCAGCAGTTATCAGGGGAAGGGCACAGATACGCAGTATTTT. This gives the protein CASSYQGKGTDTQYF.

A word on this clone: The junction and the germline gene differ at one end; a read error may be behind it. The gene calls are TRBV7-7 and TRBJ2-5; TRBD1 or TRBD2 may be the D gene (6 bases each). Germline assignment: CDR1 SSHAT and CDR2 FNYEAQ (reference sequence). This CDR3 is built from 16 residues. CDR3 DNA: TGTGCTAGCAGCCCCTCTACGGGGGCAGGTCAAGAGACCCAGTACTTC. Translated: CASSPSTGAGQETQYF.

This clone was counted once. The rearrangement joins TRBV7-9 to TRBJ2-5; the D gene could be TRBD1 or TRBD2 (5 bases each). V lost 4 bases to trimming and J lost 2 bases, with 17 bases between them. The CDR3 loop spans 16 amino acids. Germline assignment: CDR1 SEHNR and CDR2 FQNEAQ (reference sequence). This CDR3 reads CASSSAGDEGQETQYF. The CDR3 DNA is TGTGCCAGCAGCTCCGCAGGAGATGAGGGGCAAGAGACCCAGTACTTC.

The chain uses TRBV27 and TRBJ2-6, with D possibly matching TRBD1 (6 bases). The CDR3 consists of 16 residues. Germline-derived CDR1 and CDR2 are MNHEY and SMNVEV (reference sequence). The V end was cut by 2 bases, the J end by 4 bases, with 12 bases between. The chain's CDR3 is CASSLGNRVGANVLTF. The DNA for the CDR3 is TGTGCCAGCAGTTTAGGGAACAGGGTCGGGGCCAACGTCCTGACTTTC.

The count of this clone is one. The rearrangement uses TRBV11-2 and TRBJ2-7; D unresolved. There are 14 residues in the CDR3. The germline V and J ends were trimmed by 6 bases and 0 bases, with 12 bases remaining between them. Germline CDR1 is SGHAT and CDR2 is FQNNGV. The CDR3 loop reads CASSQNQYSYEQYF. The DNA of the CDR3 is TGTGCCAGCAGTCAGAATCAATACTCCTACGAGCAGTACTTC.

The rearrangement joins TRBV6-1 to TRBJ1-2; 8 bases align to TRBD1. CDR3 length equals 16 residues. Germline lookup yields CDR1 MNHNS and CDR2 SASEGT. The V segment lost 3 bases and the J segment 0 bases; nucleotides outside the gene matches: 6. The DNA for the CDR3 is TGTGCCAGCAGTGAGCGTCGGACAGGGTCTAACTATGGCTACACCTTC. Translation gives CASSERRTGSNYGYTF.

This chain connects TRBV6-5 to TRBJ2-7; D is possibly TRBD1 (6 bases). V dropped 11 bases and J dropped 4 bases, with 18 bases sitting between them. Germline CDR1 MNHEY, CDR2 SVGAGI. The CDR3 sequence is 13 residues long. The CDR3 protein is CAVLSGTSYEQYF. The CDR3 DNA is TGTGCCGTACTGTCCGGGACATCTTACGAGCAGTACTTC.

Points on this clone: Distinct nucleotide sequences in the sample also encode this CDR3. This sequence joins TRBV5-1 and TRBJ2-7, with D unresolved. V was clipped by 0 bases and J by 3 bases, with 10 bases between them. The CDR3 is made up of 14 amino acids. Looked up from germline, CDR1 is SGHRS and CDR2 is YFSETQ. The DNA for the CDR3 is TGCGCCAGCAGCTTGGCCCCCGGAAGCTACGAGCAGTACTTC. Protein product: CASSLAPGSYEQYF. The variable domain in full, completed from reference TRBV5-1 and TRBJ2-7, reads KAGVTQTPRYLIKTRGQQVTLSCSPISGHRSVSWYQQTPGQGLQFLFEYFSETQRNKGNFPGRFSGRQFSNSRSEMNVSTLELGDSALYLCASSLAPGSYEQYFGPGTRLTVT.

The V and J genes are TRBV28 and TRBJ1-5; no firm D call. V was trimmed by 8 bases and J by 6 bases, leaving 17 bases between them. Germline V gene lookup returns CDR1 MDHEN and CDR2 SYDVKM. CDR3 length: 14 residues. CDR3 sequence (DNA): TGTGCCAGCGGAGCACGCGGAGGGCCTCAGCCCCAGCATTTT. Its translation: CASGARGGPQPQHF. Together with reference TRBV28 and TRBJ1-5, the CDR3 gives the full variable domain: DVKVTQSSRYLVKRTGEKVFLECVQDMDHENMFWYRQDPGLGLRLIYFSYDVKMKEKGDIPEGYSVSREKKERFSLILESASTNQTSMYLCASGARGGPQPQHFGDGTRLSIL.